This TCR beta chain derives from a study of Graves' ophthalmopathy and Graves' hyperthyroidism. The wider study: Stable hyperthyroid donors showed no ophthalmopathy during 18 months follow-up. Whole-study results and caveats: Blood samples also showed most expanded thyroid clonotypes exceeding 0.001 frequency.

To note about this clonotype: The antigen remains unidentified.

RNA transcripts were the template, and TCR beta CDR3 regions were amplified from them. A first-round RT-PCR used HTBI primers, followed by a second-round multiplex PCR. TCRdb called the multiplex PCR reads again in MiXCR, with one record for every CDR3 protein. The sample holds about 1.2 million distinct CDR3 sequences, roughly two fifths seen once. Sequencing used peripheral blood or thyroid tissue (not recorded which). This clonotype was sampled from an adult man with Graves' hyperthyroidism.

The CDR3 loop reads CASSQEGLAGGNTGELFF. CDR3 DNA sequence: TGTGCCAGCAGCCAAGAGGGACTAGCGGGGGGGAACACCGGGGAGCTGTTTTTT. The rearrangement links TRBV3-2 to TRBJ2-2; the table names TRBD2, a call not compared with the DNA. TRBV3-2 is classified as a pseudogene. The CDR3 runs 18 residues.